The T cell receptor (beta chain) under discussion was sequenced for a study of T cell responses to AZD1222 COVID-19 vaccine. Study conclusions and caveats: The donor cohort was predominantly white British with a female majority, and clonal diversity may have been underestimated.

The CDR3 length is 16 residues. V dropped 5 bases and J dropped 10; count of bases not matched to a gene: 15. Germline lookup yields CDR1 LNHDA and CDR2 SQIVND (reference sequence). The method was immunoSEQ multiplex PCR; TCRdb's version includes in-frame clones alone and lacks a portion of them. Of some 150,000 clones in the sample, around 91% were seen once. About this clone: No antigen is known for it.

The chain carries TRBV19 and TRBJ2-1, with 9 bases fitting TRBD2. The clonotype originates from an adult in good health. The source was peripheral blood, collected on day 0 of AZD1222 vaccination. CDR3 DNA sequence: TGTGCCAGTAGTCGGGTAGGCGGGGGGGCTCGGTCCGAGCAGTTCTTC. It encodes CASSRVGGGARSEQFF.